This is a list of T cell receptor beta chains from one sample in a study of shared clonotypes between healthy human individuals. TCRdb keeps only in-frame clones here, not all; method: immunoSEQ multiplex PCR. The sample has about 690,000 clones; 90% are singletons. Specimen: memory CD8+ T cells from PBMCs. The receptors shown here come from a young man in good health. Some clones in this sample may be carry-over from other donors' samples. The CDR3 runs from the conserved cysteine through the conserved F or W. The order of the fields is J gene, V gene, clone size, D gene, CDR3 protein, CDR3 DNA. D genes are given only for firm matches. Expanded clones get a size class; other rows say once, few or many, or leave the size out.

>TRBJ1-1|TRBV28|NA|NA
CASSLRRGLMNTEAFF
TGTGCCAGCAGTTTACGGAGGGGTCTAATGAACACTGAAGCTTTCTTT
>TRBJ2-1|TRBV27|NA|NA
CASSPGAGPYNEQFF
TGTGCCAGCAGCCCAGGGGCAGGACCCTACAATGAGCAGTTCTTC
>TRBJ1-3|TRBV19|NA|TRBD1
CARGTVKNTIYF
TGTGCCAGGGGGACAGTCAAAAACACCATATATTTT
>TRBJ1-2|TRBV27|NA|NA
CASSLSRSSGGGYTF
TGTGCCAGCAGTTTATCGAGGTCCAGCGGGGGTGGCTACACCTTC
>TRBJ2-1|TRBV10-2|NA|NA
CASSESRSYNEQFF
TGCGCCAGCAGTGAGTCCAGGAGTTACAATGAGCAGTTCTTC
>TRBJ2-6|TRBV19|NA|NA
CASRPRRGSGANVLTF
TGTGCCAGTAGACCTCGTAGGGGCTCTGGGGCCAACGTCCTGACTTTC
>TRBJ2-7|TRBV27|NA|TRBD1
CASSPDRGLYEQYF
TGTGCCAGCAGTCCGGACAGGGGGCTATACGAGCAGTACTTC
>TRBJ2-1|TRBV4-1|NA|NA
CASSVAGGGNSYNEQFF
TGCGCCAGCAGCGTTGCAGGGGGGGGCAACTCCTACAATGAGCAGTTCTTC
>TRBJ2-1|TRBV27|NA|TRBD2
CASSFRLAAYNEQFF
TGTGCCAGCAGTTTCCGGCTAGCGGCCTACAATGAGCAGTTCTTC
>TRBJ2-2|TRBV5-4|many|TRBD1
CASSLADRGDTGELFF
TGTGCCAGCAGCTTAGCCGACAGGGGGGACACCGGGGAGCTGTTTTTT
>TRBJ2-2|TRBV19|NA|NA
CASSWWGRVDTGELFF
TGTGCCAGTAGTTGGTGGGGCAGAGTTGACACCGGGGAGCTGTTTTTT
>TRBJ2-1|TRBV9|NA|NA
CASSLGEGEQFF
TGTGCCAGCAGCCTGGGTGAGGGTGAGCAGTTCTTC
>TRBJ2-3|TRBV19|NA|TRBD2
CASTGTRSADTQYF
TGTGCCAGTACTGGGACTAGAAGTGCAGATACGCAGTATTTT
>TRBJ1-1|TRBV28|NA|NA
CASSFQPAGDTEAFF
TGTGCCAGCAGTTTCCAGCCCGCGGGGGACACTGAAGCTTTCTTT
>TRBJ1-4|TRBV6-5|NA|NA
CASSYSDRPNEKLFF
TGTGCCAGCAGTTACTCGGACAGACCGAATGAAAAACTGTTTTTT
>TRBJ1-2|TRBV2|NA|NA
CASSPEDSAGYTF
TGTGCCAGCAGCCCCGAGGACAGCGCGGGCTACACCTTC
>TRBJ2-2|TRBV28|many|TRBD2
CASKPTSGSTGELFF
TGTGCCAGCAAACCGACTAGCGGGAGTACCGGGGAGCTGTTTTTT
>TRBJ2-6|TRBV6-6|NA|NA
CASSYSRDSGANVLTF
TGTGCCAGCAGTTACTCGAGGGACTCTGGGGCCAACGTCCTGACTTTC
>TRBJ2-6|TRBV19|NA|NA
CASSIVWSSGANVLTF
TGTGCCAGTAGTATTGTGTGGAGCTCTGGGGCCAACGTCCTGACTTTC
>TRBJ2-3|TRBV18|NA|NA
CASSPPESDTQYF
TGTGCCAGCTCACCACCGGAGTCAGATACGCAGTATTTT
>TRBJ1-1|TRBV6-6|NA|NA
CASSYMRHLMNTEAFF
TGTGCCAGCAGTTACATGAGACACTTAATGAACACTGAAGCTTTCTTT
>TRBJ2-3|TRBV7-2|NA|TRBD2
CASSFPWSGTSTDTQYF
TGTGCCAGCAGCTTCCCGTGGAGCGGGACTAGCACAGATACGCAGTATTTT
>TRBJ1-2|TRBV13|NA|NA
CASSPARLYPLRGYTF
TGTGCCAGCAGCCCCGCCCGACTATACCCTCTGCGTGGCTACACCTTC
>TRBJ1-2|TRBV2|NA|TRBD1
CASSERDSNFYGYTF
TGTGCCAGCAGTGAACGGGACAGCAATTTCTATGGCTACACCTTC
>TRBJ2-3|TRBV4-1|NA|NA
CASSQAYPPPEGTDTQYF
TGCGCCAGCAGCCAAGCCTACCCACCCCCCGAAGGCACAGATACGCAGTATTTT
>TRBJ2-1|TRBV5-4|NA|NA
CASSLEVGSYNEQFF
TGTGCCAGCAGCTTGGAAGTCGGCTCCTACAATGAGCAGTTCTTC
>TRBJ2-7|TRBV4-3|NA|TRBD1
CASSPRPGQGQYF
TGCGCCAGCAGCCCCCGCCCGGGACAGGGACAGTACTTC
>TRBJ1-3|TRBV7-9|NA|NA
CASSSNRDSGNTIYF
TGTGCCAGCAGTTCGAACAGGGACTCTGGAAACACCATATATTTT
>TRBJ2-3|TRBV4-3|NA|NA
CASSQDEGRRGRTDTQYF
TGCGCCAGCAGCCAAGATGAGGGACGAAGGGGGAGGACAGATACGCAGTATTTT
>TRBJ2-7|TRBV11-3|NA|TRBD2
CASSLVSGTLVNYEQYF
TGTGCCAGCAGCTTAGTTAGCGGGACCCTCGTAAACTACGAGCAGTACTTC
>TRBJ2-1|TRBV28|NA|TRBD2
CASSFQREPFF
TGTGCCAGCAGTTTCCAGCGGGAGCCGTTCTTC
>TRBJ2-7|TRBV11-2|NA|NA
CASSSTTEQYF
TGTGCCAGCAGCTCAACTACCGAGCAGTACTTC
>TRBJ2-2|TRBV11-2|once|NA
CASSYDSSNTGELFF
TGTGCCAGCAGCTACGACAGCTCGAACACCGGGGAGCTGTTTTTT
>TRBJ2-1|TRBV10-3|NA|TRBD1
CAISDYTGQGYEQFF
TGTGCCATCAGTGACTACACGGGACAGGGGTATGAGCAGTTCTTC
>TRBJ2-7|TRBV7-9|NA|TRBD1
CASSAIGTGGEQYF
TGTGCCAGCAGCGCGATTGGGACAGGGGGCGAGCAGTACTTC
>TRBJ2-1|TRBV13|NA|TRBD2
CASSPQTSGSRNEQFF
TGTGCCAGCAGCCCCCAGACTAGCGGGAGCCGAAATGAGCAGTTCTTC